This T cell receptor (beta chain) was recovered during a study of memory CD4+ T cells and cytomegalovirus serostatus. Libraries were prepared by immunoSEQ multiplex PCR; TCRdb keeps only in-frame clonotypes and omits some of them. The data hold some 44,000 clones, with around 78% observed a single time. Single viable CD3+CD4+CD8-CD45RO+ cells were sorted as the memory CD4+ T cells. The germline V gene has CDR1 SEHNR and CDR2 FQNEAQ (reference sequence). This CDR3 is 16 amino acids long. Trimming at V came to 5 bases and at J to 2 bases, leaving 7 bases not matched to a gene. As for this clone: Its antigen is unidentified.

Study-wide points: CMV serostatus prediction reached median AUC roughly 0.95, or 0.91 with US-trained model. Suggested: most of the CMV-linked TCR signature lies in CD4+ memory cells. CD4+ memory repertoires contained about 40% of the 164 reported CMV TCRbeta sequences.

The TCR originated in an adult in good health and CMV-seronegative. Sequencing was carried out using memory CD4+ T cells from blood. The chain recombines TRBV7-9 with TRBJ1-5, with 9 positions matching TRBD1. The CDR3 DNA follows: TGTGCCAGCAGCGCGCAGACAGGGGGTGGCAATCAGCCCCAGCATTTT. Amino acids: CASSAQTGGGNQPQHF.